What follows are 18 T cell receptor beta chains derived from one specimen sequenced in a study of shared clonotypes between healthy human individuals. Libraries were prepared by immunoSEQ multiplex PCR; TCRdb keeps only in-frame clonotypes and omits some of them. This sample has approximately 500,000 clones, with about four fifths found just once. The source material was PBMCs. These receptors originate from a woman aged 40 to 49 in good health. Some clones in this sample may be carry-over from other donors' samples.

The rearrangement joins TRBV7-2 to TRBJ2-7, with D unclear. Germline loops: CDR1 SGHTA, CDR2 FQGNSA. Between the trimmed V and J ends, which lost 4 bases and 4 bases, there was a span of 8 bases. This CDR3 spans 12 amino acids. The CDR3 here is CASSSHRYEQYF. Here the CDR3 DNA reads TGTGCCAGCAGCTCACACAGATACGAGCAGTACTTC.

The chain employs TRBV27 and TRBJ2-5; D unresolved. Germline CDR1 and CDR2: MNHEY and SMNVEV (reference sequence). The CDR3 covers 14 residues. Trimming stripped 3 bases from V and 3 bases from J, with 11 bases between. The chain's CDR3 is CASSFGSSKETQYF. As DNA, the CDR3 is TGTGCCAGCAGTTTTGGTAGTAGTAAAGAGACCCAGTACTTC.

This chain links TRBV9 with TRBJ2-2, with TRBD2 matching over 8 bases. Germline V gene data show CDR1 as SGDLS and CDR2 as YYNGEE. CDR3 size: 18 residues. After removal of 0 bases from V and 3 bases from J, the junction contained 10 bases not matched to a gene. The DNA for the CDR3 is TGTGCCAGCAGCGTAGGTGGCGGGGCGGGAGGTTACACCGGGGAGCTGTTTTTT. Amino acids: CASSVGGGAGGYTGELFF.

The V call is TRBV19, the J call TRBJ1-2, with a tentative D call TRBD1 (5 bases). The CDR3 consists of 14 residues. Per the germline V gene, CDR1 is LNHDA and CDR2 is SQIVND (reference sequence). The V and J ends lost 5 bases and 3 bases respectively, with 13 bases between them. CDR3 DNA sequence: TGTGCCAGTAGTCTACGAAAAGGGGACTATGGCTACACCTTC. Translating gives CASSLRKGDYGYTF.

A word on this clone: An end of the junction does not agree with germline; a read error may underlie this. Other nucleotide sequences from this sample produce the same CDR3. This rearrangement joins TRBV7-3 to TRBJ2-1; 10 nucleotides agree with TRBD2. The CDR3 has 14 residues. Germline CDR1 reads SGHTA; CDR2 reads FQGTGA. Here the CDR3 DNA reads TGTGCCAGCAGTTTAAGCGGGAGGGGCAATGAGCAGTTCTTC. Translated: CASSLSGRGNEQFF.

The CDR3 coding sequence is TGTGCCAGCGGTCGGAGAATAATCGAGACCTCCCGGTCGCGGAAGAATGAAAAACTGTTTTTT. Translation: CASGRRIIETSRSRKNEKLFF. The chain carries TRBV19 and TRBJ1-4; D gene unclear. The CDR3 contains 21 residues. Trimming took 9 bases from V and 5 from J, leaving 37 bases between them. Germline CDR1 LNHDA, CDR2 SQIVND (reference sequence).

V and J are TRBV23-1 and TRBJ2-1; 16 bases are a match to TRBD2. TRBV23-1 is designated an ORF whose function remains uncertain. The CDR3 totals 16 residues. V shed 4 bases, J shed 12 bases, and the junction held 9 bases outside the gene matches. The CDR3 protein is CASSLPPGLAGGGQFF. CDR3 bases: TGCGCCAGCAGTCTTCCTCCGGGACTAGCGGGAGGGGGGCAGTTCTTC.

V is TRBV7-6 and J is TRBJ2-3; 7 bases match TRBD2. The germline CDR1 and CDR2 sequences are SGHVS and FNYEAQ. The trim removed 0 bases at V and 1 base at J, leaving 1 base unmatched. CDR3 length equals 15 residues. Written as DNA, the CDR3 is TGTGCCAGCAGCTTAGCGGCGGGGGGCACAGATACGCAGTATTTT. It translates to CASSLAAGGTDTQYF.

The V and J genes are TRBV15 and TRBJ1-2, with D unresolved. CDR3 length equals 14 residues. V shed 0 bases and J shed 1 base, with 6 bases lying between them. Germline V gene lookup returns CDR1 LNHNV and CDR2 YYDKDF (reference sequence). In nucleotides, the CDR3 is TGTGCCACCAGCAGAGATTTACTTAACTATGGCTACACCTTC. Translated: CATSRDLLNYGYTF.

The gene calls are TRBV16 and TRBJ1-4, with 7 bases fitting TRBD1. The germline V gene encodes CDR1 KGHSY and CDR2 FQNENV. There are 15 residues in the CDR3. V trimming: 6 bases; J trimming: 3 bases; junction bases outside the gene matches: 7. The CDR3 bases are TGTGCCAGCAGTCAACAACAGGGGTCTAATGAAAAACTGTTTTTT. This sequence encodes CASSQQQGSNEKLFF.

The chain employs TRBV29-1 and TRBJ1-4; tentative D call: TRBD1 (5 bases). This CDR3 contains 13 residues. Germline V CDR1 and CDR2: SQVTM, ANQGSEA. The ends were cut back, 3 bases at V and 4 bases at J, with 9 bases in the middle. The CDR3 DNA reads TGCAGCGTTGAGTGGGGGGGTAATGAAAAACTGTTTTTT. Translation gives CSVEWGGNEKLFF.

This clone was seen more than once but under ten times. The sample holds other DNA sequences that translate to the same CDR3. This sequence joins TRBV18 and TRBJ2-2; D may match TRBD1 or TRBD2 (5 bases each). The germline CDR1 and CDR2 sequences are KGHSH and LQKENI. Trimming took 0 bases from V and 7 from J, leaving 9 bases between them. The CDR3 runs to 14 residues. CDR3: CASSPPGRSGELFF. CDR3 bases: TGTGCCAGCTCACCACCGGGACGAAGCGGGGAGCTGTTTTTT.

The chain combines TRBV2 with TRBJ2-4, with 7 bases aligning to TRBD2. Germline CDR1 reads SNHLY; CDR2 reads FYNNEI. V shed 6 bases, J shed 3 bases, and the junction held 5 bases outside the gene matches. This CDR3 spans 14 amino acids. Here the CDR3 DNA reads TGTGCCAGCAGCTTCGGGGGGAGCAAAAACATTCAGTACTTC. It specifies CASSFGGSKNIQYF.

V usage is TRBV2 and J usage is TRBJ2-7; D unresolved. The V end was cut by 6 bases, the J end by 1 base, with 13 bases between. Per germline, CDR1 SNHLY and CDR2 FYNNEI. The CDR3 contains 14 residues. In DNA form, the CDR3 reads TGTGCCAGCAGGTTGTCCCCCGGGTCCTACGAGCAGTACTTC. Translation gives CASRLSPGSYEQYF.

The J gene is TRBJ2-2, the V gene TRBV28; 7 positions match TRBD2. CDR3 size: 16 residues. The ends lost 2 bases at V and 4 bases at J; junction bases unmatched: 7. CDR1 and CDR2 from the germline V gene are MDHEN and SYDVKM. CDR3 in DNA: TGTGCCAGCAGTTTAGGGGGGAGGGCCGTCACCGGGGAGCTGTTTTTT. This gives the protein CASSLGGRAVTGELFF.

This clone was observed a handful of times. This chain joins TRBV9 and TRBJ2-3; 8 bases map to TRBD2. CDR3 length: 15 amino acids. V trimming: 0 bases; J trimming: 2 bases; junction bases outside the gene matches: 2. The germline V gene encodes CDR1 SGDLS and CDR2 YYNGEE. CDR3 residues: CASSVVAGTTDTQYF. CDR3 coding DNA: TGTGCCAGCAGCGTAGTAGCGGGGACCACAGATACGCAGTATTTT.

V and J are TRBV28 and TRBJ2-5; unclear D gene. From germline, CDR1 is MDHEN and CDR2 SYDVKM. The V end was cut by 6 bases, the J end by 4 bases, with 12 bases between. The CDR3 length is 13 residues. The CDR3 loop reads CASRWGTAETQYF. The CDR3 DNA is TGTGCCAGCAGGTGGGGTACAGCAGAGACCCAGTACTTC.

As for this clone: Other DNA sequences in the sample encode the same CDR3. The rearrangement joins TRBV7-9 to TRBJ1-2; D might be TRBD1 (6 bases). The CDR3 is 13 amino acids. Germline V gives CDR1 SEHNR, CDR2 FQNEAQ (reference sequence). V was clipped by 1 base and J by 4 bases, with 7 bases between them. The CDR3 sequence is CASSLGTAYGYTF. DNA of the CDR3: TGTGCCAGCAGCTTAGGGACAGCCTATGGCTACACCTTC.